This entry lists 18 T cell receptor beta chains sequenced from one sample in a study of blood T cell repertoires in COVID-19. TCRdb's copy holds only in-frame clones and misses some; the assay was immunoSEQ multiplex PCR. The sample carries some 500,000 clones, less than 90% recorded once. Sequencing was performed on peripheral blood. Receptors were obtained from a woman between 45 and 60 years old with COVID-19, enrolled during active disease.

The rearrangement joins TRBV3-1 (or the pseudogene TRBV3-2) to TRBJ1-1; TRBD1 might be the D (5 bases). This CDR3 comprises 16 residues. The germline V and J ends were trimmed by 0 bases and 0 bases, with 11 bases remaining between them. The V gene's germline CDR1 is LGHDT and CDR2 YNNKEL (reference sequence). CDR3 residues: CASSQEQAAVNTEAFF. CDR3 coding DNA: TGTGCCAGCAGCCAAGAACAGGCCGCAGTGAACACTGAAGCTTTCTTT.

The chain links TRBV7-9 to TRBJ2-7; tentatively, D is TRBD1 (6 bases). Germline V gives CDR1 SEHNR, CDR2 FQNEAQ (reference sequence). With 4 bases removed from V and 7 bases from J, the gap between germline ends came to 14 bases. The CDR3 spans 13 residues. CDR3 nucleotides: TGTGCCAGCAGCTCTTCCGGGACAATTGAGCAGTACTTC. This encodes CASSSSGTIEQYF.

The CDR3 spells CASSLTPGTRSTDTQYF. The CDR3 DNA follows: TGTGCCAGCAGCTTAACCCCGGGAACAAGGAGCACAGATACGCAGTATTTT. J is TRBJ2-3 and V is TRBV5-8, with D possibly being TRBD2 (5 bases). Trimming took off 2 bases at V and 0 bases at J, with 16 bases between the two ends. The germline CDR1 and CDR2 sequences are SGHTS and YDEGEE. The CDR3 consists of 17 residues. The variable domain in full, with the rest retrieved from reference TRBV5-8 and TRBJ2-3, is EAGVTQSPTHLIKTRGQQATLRCSPISGHTSVYWYQQALGLGLQFLLWYDEGEERNRGNFPPRFSGRQFPNYSSELNVNALELEDSALYLCASSLTPGTRSTDTQYFGPGTRLTVL.

The chain has TRBV5-1 and TRBJ2-1; 10 bases line up with TRBD1. The CDR3 runs to 15 residues. Germline CDR1 and CDR2: SGHRS and YFSETQ. The J segment lost 5 bases and the V segment lost 0 bases, leaving 2 bases of the junction unmatched. DNA for the CDR3: TGCGCCAGCAGCTTGGTTGGGACAGGGGACAATGAGCAGTTCTTC. Translating it yields CASSLVGTGDNEQFF.

The chain joins TRBV5-1 to TRBJ2-7; D is uncertain. The CDR3 spans 14 residues. Germline V gives CDR1 SGHRS, CDR2 YFSETQ. V was clipped by 0 bases and J by 0 bases, with 7 bases between them. CDR3 in DNA: TGCGCCAGCAGCTTGGGGGCAGTCTCCTACGAGCAGTACTTC. Amino acid sequence: CASSLGAVSYEQYF.

The chain is built from TRBV21-1 and TRBJ1-2. TRBV21-1 constitutes a pseudogene. CDR3 length equals 15 residues. The CDR3 nucleotides are TGTGCCAGCAGCAAAAAGAAGACGGGTAACTATGGCTACACCTTC. Amino acids: CASSKKKTGNYGYTF.

The rearrangement uses TRBV27 and TRBJ2-1; 7 nucleotides agree with TRBD2. V gave up 5 bases and J gave up 8 bases; unmatched junction bases: 12. The CDR3 consists of 15 residues. Germline V gene data show CDR1 as MNHEY and CDR2 as SMNVEV (reference sequence). The CDR3 nucleotides read TGTGCCAGCAGTGGACCGGGGGGACCATTGTATGAGCAGTTCTTC. Its protein is CASSGPGGPLYEQFF.

This clone was seen a single time. The CDR3, as DNA: TGTGCCAGCAGCAAAGCGGCTTTAGCGGGGGGATACACCGGGGAGCTGTTTTTT. Translated: CASSKAALAGGYTGELFF. The chain employs TRBV21-1 and TRBJ2-2; the D call of TRBD2 is as the table states it, not checked on the DNA. TRBV21-1 represents a pseudogene. The CDR3 is 18 residues long.

This clone has at least ten counts. The chain employs TRBV12-3 or TRBV12-4 and TRBJ1-2, with TRBD1 matching 8 bases. The CDR3 is made up of 13 amino acids. Losses at the gene ends were 4 bases for V and 4 bases for J; bases not matched to a gene: 2. CDR3 sequence reads: CASSWTGLYGYTF. CDR3 nucleotides: TGTGCCAGCAGTTGGACAGGGCTCTATGGCTACACCTTC.

The V call is TRBV30, the J call TRBJ2-6; perhaps TRBD1 as D (6 bases). Trimming left V 6 bases short and J 0 bases short, with 15 bases between. The CDR3 is 16 residues long. Per germline, CDR1 GTSNPN and CDR2 SVGIG (reference sequence). The CDR3 region has the DNA TGTGCCTGCACAAACCCCAGGGGCTCTGGGGCCAACGTCCTGACTTTC. It is translated as CACTNPRGSGANVLTF.

The chain carries TRBV5-6 and TRBJ2-1; D remains ambiguous. Trimming left V 4 bases short and J 7 bases short, with 6 bases between. The CDR3 consists of 11 residues. CDR1 is SGHDT, CDR2 YYEEEE, per germline. Here the CDR3 reads CASSHRNEQFF. Here the CDR3 DNA reads TGTGCCAGCAGCCATAGAAATGAGCAGTTCTTC.

This chain connects TRBV5-4 to TRBJ2-2; D is possibly TRBD2 (6 bases). Trimming stripped 4 bases from V and 4 bases from J, with 17 bases between. CDR1 and CDR2 (germline): SGHNT, YYREEE (reference sequence). The CDR3 has 16 residues. The CDR3 is CASSLSGVSFTGELFF. For the CDR3, the DNA is TGTGCCAGCAGCCTGTCGGGGGTCTCCTTCACCGGGGAGCTGTTTTTT.

The chain carries TRBV7-3 and TRBJ1-5, with D perhaps matching TRBD1 (6 bases). Germline values: CDR1 SGHTA, CDR2 FQGTGA. With 3 bases removed from V and 6 bases from J, the gap between germline ends came to 21 bases. CDR3 size: 17 residues. CDR3 sequence (DNA): TGTGCCAGCAGCTTCGGGGGGGCACGACTAGGCGGTCAGCCCCAGCATTTT. Translation: CASSFGGARLGGQPQHF.

J is TRBJ1-1 and V is TRBV11-3; D not certain. CDR3 length equals 13 residues. The germline V gene encodes CDR1 SGHNT and CDR2 YENEEA. Trimming removed 3 bases at V and 1 base at J, with 6 bases between. The CDR3 sequence is CASSFYRNTEAFF. Here the CDR3 DNA reads TGTGCCAGCAGCTTTTACAGGAACACTGAAGCTTTCTTT.

The chain carries TRBV2 and TRBJ2-3, with 9 bases aligning to TRBD2. The CDR3 consists of 15 residues. Germline V lookup: CDR1 SNHLY, CDR2 FYNNEI. V lost 7 bases and J lost 3; bases outside the gene matches: 8. CDR3 sequence reads: CASKRGSGGTDTQYF. CDR3 DNA sequence: TGTGCCAGCAAGCGGGGTAGCGGGGGAACAGATACGCAGTATTTT.

About this clone: This sample includes further DNA sequences coding for the same CDR3. The chain combines TRBV5-1 with TRBJ1-1; 7 nucleotides match TRBD1. V dropped 3 bases and J dropped 0; count of bases not matched to a gene: 2. The CDR3 totals 14 residues. The germline CDR1 and CDR2 sequences are SGHRS and YFSETQ. The CDR3 spells CASSSQGVNTEAFF. The CDR3 nucleotides are TGCGCCAGCAGCTCCCAGGGGGTGAACACTGAAGCTTTCTTT.

The rearrangement joins TRBV6-5 to TRBJ1-6; weak D call: TRBD1 (6 bases). Trimming took off 2 bases at V and 7 bases at J, with 9 bases between the two ends. From germline, CDR1 is MNHEY and CDR2 SVGAGI. The CDR3 has 14 amino acids. The CDR3 spells CASSYQGRNSPLHF. The CDR3 DNA follows: TGTGCCAGCAGTTACCAGGGGAGAAATTCACCCCTCCACTTT.

The rearrangement uses TRBV30 and TRBJ1-1, with 7 bases fitting TRBD1. The V gene's germline CDR1 is GTSNPN and CDR2 SVGIG (reference sequence). The length of the CDR3 is 13 residues. The V segment lost 3 bases and the J segment 6 bases; nucleotides outside the gene matches: 7. The CDR3 bases are TGTGCCTGGAGCCCCACAGGGGCCCCTGAAGCTTTCTTT. Its translation is CAWSPTGAPEAFF.